The 27 T cell receptor beta chains given below trace back to one sample, sequenced in a study of T cells in Graves' hyperthyroidism and ophthalmopathy. What was amplified from RNA transcripts were TCR beta CDR3 regions. The HTBI set primed first-round TCR CDR3 RT-PCR. MiXCR, applied by TCRdb to the multiplex PCR reads, yields one record per CDR3 protein. The sample has under 700,000 distinct CDR3 sequences, just over 45% seen once. The sequenced sample consisted of peripheral blood or thyroid tissue (not recorded which). Receptor source: a woman between 18 and 29 years old with Graves' hyperthyroidism.

There are many counts of this clonotype. V is TRBV29-1 and J is TRBJ1-5; 7 bases are shared with TRBD1. The trim removed 6 bases at V and 6 bases at J, leaving 8 bases unmatched. The CDR3 length is 13 residues. Germline values: CDR1 SQVTM, CDR2 ANQGSEA. CDR3 DNA sequence: TGCAGCGTGGCCTCAGGGGGTTCTCAGCCCCAGCATTTT. It is translated as CSVASGGSQPQHF.

This clonotype was counted between two and nine times. J is TRBJ1-1 and V is TRBV2, with D possibly being TRBD1 (6 bases). Per germline, CDR1 SNHLY and CDR2 FYNNEI. The CDR3 has 12 residues. Trimming shortened V by 6 bases and J by 5 bases, and 10 bases separated the two germline ends. CDR3 DNA sequence: TGTGCCAGCAGGGGGGCTGGGACTGAAGCTTTCTTT. Its translation is CASRGAGTEAFF.

This sequence joins TRBV29-1 and TRBJ2-5, with D uncertain. From germline, CDR1 is SQVTM and CDR2 ANQGSEA. Trimming pared 6 bases from V and 0 bases from J, leaving 8 bases between. This CDR3 contains 12 residues. CDR3 in DNA: TGCAGCGTCGGCCCAGACCAAGAGACCCAGTACTTC. Translated, it gives CSVGPDQETQYF.

This chain uses TRBV15 with TRBJ1-1; D remains unclear. V was clipped by 3 bases and J by 2 bases, with 10 bases between them. Germline V gene sequence: CDR1 LNHNV, CDR2 YYDKDF (reference sequence). The CDR3 spans 14 residues. The CDR3 is CATSSLRTNTEAFF. For the CDR3, the DNA is TGTGCCACCAGCAGTTTACGCACAAACACTGAAGCTTTCTTT.

The chain carries TRBV19 and TRBJ1-1; 12 nucleotides align to TRBD1. V lost 11 bases, J lost 4 bases, and 11 bases stayed unmatched. This CDR3 has 15 residues. Germline CDR1 is LNHDA and CDR2 is SQIVND (reference sequence). The CDR3 coding sequence is TGTGCCGCCACGGGACAGGGGGCGTTTATCACTGAAGCTTTCTTT. It specifies CAATGQGAFITEAFF.

The chain links TRBV7-9 to TRBJ1-2; unclear D gene. CDR1 is SEHNR and CDR2 is FQNEAQ in the germline V gene (reference sequence). V lost 3 bases and J lost 8, with 13 bases in between. The CDR3 spans 13 residues. CDR3 sequence (DNA): TGTGCCAGCAGCTTCCGGGAGGGCAAGGGCTACACCTTC. Translated, it gives CASSFREGKGYTF. Full variable domain (missing parts from reference TRBV7-9 and TRBJ1-2): DTGVSQNPRHKITKRGQNVTFRCDPISEHNRLYWYRQTLGQGPEFLTYFQNEAQLEKSRLLSDRFSAERPKGSFSTLEIQRTEQGDSAMYLCASSFREGKGYTFGSGTRLTVV.

This chain connects TRBV4-1 to TRBJ2-7; no clear D. Looked up from germline, CDR1 is MGHRA and CDR2 is YSYEKL. V lost 0 bases and J lost 4, with 13 bases in between. This CDR3 spans 15 amino acids. CDR3 protein: CASSQETRRAYEQYF. The CDR3, as DNA: TGCGCCAGCAGCCAAGAGACAAGAAGGGCTTACGAGCAGTACTTC.

This clonotype was detected only once. The CDR3 spells CASSVGTGVMAFF. The CDR3 bases are TGTGCCAGCAGCGTAGGAACAGGGGTGATGGCTTTCTTT. V and J are TRBV9 and TRBJ1-1; 7 nucleotides agree with TRBD1. This CDR3 comprises 13 residues. CDR1 and CDR2 from the germline V gene are SGDLS and YYNGEE. The V gene end was trimmed by 0 bases and the J gene end by 11 bases; junction bases not matched to a gene: 7.

A remark on this clonotype: A read error may explain this, as a much larger clone is one base away. The rearrangement uses TRBV12-3 or TRBV12-4 and TRBJ1-1, with D uncertain. There are 11 residues in the CDR3. Deletions cut 6 bases from V and 4 bases from J, with 6 bases between. Here the CDR3 reads CASRWGTEAFF. The DNA for the CDR3 is TGTGCCAGCAGATGGGGCACTGAAGCTTTCTTT.

This clonotype was found once. A much larger clone sits a single nucleotide away, making a read error possible. This rearrangement joins TRBV25-1 to TRBJ2-7; TRBD1 or TRBD2 may be the D gene (6 bases each). Trimming cost V 5 bases and J 5 bases, with 13 bases left between them. Germline V gene lookup returns CDR1 MGHDK and CDR2 SYGVNS. The CDR3 is 13 amino acids. CDR3 nucleotides: TGTGCCAGCAGTATCGAGGGGGGCGACGAGCAGTACTTC. Translating it yields CASSIEGGDEQYF.

The chain joins TRBV10-3 to TRBJ1-1; TRBD1 aligns across 7 bases. The CDR3 sequence is 16 residues long. V dropped 5 bases and J dropped 0; count of bases not matched to a gene: 9. Germline V gene sequence: CDR1 ENHRY, CDR2 SYGVKD. The CDR3 is CAISPTSTGLNTEAFF. CDR3 sequence (DNA): TGTGCCATCAGTCCAACCTCGACAGGGCTGAACACTGAAGCTTTCTTT.

This clonotype was counted many times. The chain combines TRBV7-9 with TRBJ1-6; 8 nucleotides match TRBD1. Germline CDR1 SEHNR, CDR2 FQNEAQ (reference sequence). V lost 4 bases to trimming and J lost 8 bases; unmatched junction nucleotides: 4. This CDR3 contains 14 residues. The CDR3 DNA reads as TGTGCCAGCAGCTCCGGACAGGGTCATTCACCCCTCCACTTT. Amino acids: CASSSGQGHSPLHF.

Regarding this clonotype: A much larger clone lies a single base off, so this may be a read error. The rearrangement joins TRBV7-3 to TRBJ1-2; D unresolved. This CDR3 has 13 residues. V shed 4 bases and J shed 5 bases, with 11 bases lying between them. CDR1 is SGHTA and CDR2 is FQGTGA in the germline V gene. Here the CDR3 DNA reads TGTGCCAGCAGCTCCCAGGCCCGGTATGGCTACACCTTC. Residues: CASSSQARYGYTF.

CDR3 bases: TGCAGTGCACCCCTCCCTAGCGGGAAAATAGGGAACGAGCAGTACTTC. Translated, it gives CSAPLPSGKIGNEQYF. The chain uses TRBV20-1 and TRBJ2-7, with 9 bases matching TRBD2. This CDR3 comprises 16 residues. The J segment lost 5 bases and the V segment lost 6 bases, leaving 17 bases of the junction unmatched. In germline, CDR1 is DFQATT, CDR2 SNEGSKA (reference sequence).

The chain links TRBV25-1 to TRBJ1-5; D is undetermined. The germline CDR1 and CDR2 sequences are MGHDK and SYGVNS. V dropped 6 bases and J dropped 4 bases, with 16 bases sitting between them. The CDR3 has 15 amino acids. The CDR3 sequence: CASSQDPGQNQPQHF. The CDR3 nucleotides are TGTGCCAGCAGCCAAGATCCGGGCCAAAATCAGCCCCAGCATTTT.

This chain links TRBV7-9 with TRBJ2-7; D not certain. The ends were cut back, 4 bases at V and 5 bases at J, with 12 bases in the middle. Germline CDR1 is SEHNR and CDR2 is FQNEAQ (reference sequence). The CDR3 spans 13 residues. The CDR3 reads CASSSQSVNEQYF. In nucleotides, the CDR3 is TGTGCCAGCAGCTCTCAAAGTGTCAACGAGCAGTACTTC.

V and J are TRBV6-6 and TRBJ1-5, with TRBD1 matching 10 bases. Germline loops: CDR1 MNHNY, CDR2 SVGAGI (reference sequence). The CDR3 runs to 16 residues. J lost 1 base, V lost 5 bases, and 5 bases had no gene match. This CDR3 is CASSRRQGASNQPQHF. CDR3 in DNA: TGTGCCAGCAGTCGACGACAGGGGGCAAGCAATCAGCCCCAGCATTTT.

This clonotype came up a few times. The chain has TRBV20-1 and TRBJ2-5; a weak D match, TRBD2 (6 bases). The germline V gene has CDR1 DFQATT and CDR2 SNEGSKA (reference sequence). The CDR3 runs 14 residues. V was cut by 0 bases and J by 5 bases, with 13 bases left in between. DNA for the CDR3: TGCAGTGCTAGAGATGGCGGAAGCGGGGAGACCCAGTACTTC. The encoded protein is CSARDGGSGETQYF.

This clonotype was seen once. The rearrangement links TRBV29-1 to TRBJ2-2; 11 nucleotides align to TRBD1. This CDR3 is built from 14 residues. Germline CDR1 and CDR2: SQVTM and ANQGSEA. The trim removed 4 bases at V and 4 bases at J, leaving 2 bases unmatched. The CDR3 protein is CSVVGTGGTGELFF. The CDR3, as DNA: TGCAGCGTTGTAGGGACAGGGGGCACCGGGGAGCTGTTTTTT.

The CDR3: CSARQNSGETQYF. The CDR3 bases are TGCAGTGCCCGCCAGAACTCCGGGGAGACCCAGTACTTC. This sequence joins TRBV29-1 and TRBJ2-5; D ambiguous. Germline V gives CDR1 SQVTM, CDR2 ANQGSEA. This CDR3 spans 13 amino acids.

This chain connects TRBV29-1 to TRBJ1-6; D call uncertain. The CDR3 contains 13 residues. CDR1 is SQVTM and CDR2 is ANQGSEA in the germline V gene. The V end was cut by 5 bases, the J end by 8 bases, with 13 bases between. For the CDR3, the DNA is TGCAGCGTTCGAACGGAGGCTTATTCACCCCTCCACTTT. Translated, it gives CSVRTEAYSPLHF.

Only a few counts were recorded for this clonotype. V gene TRBV6-1 combines with J gene TRBJ2-5, with TRBD2 identical over 9 bases. The germline CDR1 and CDR2 sequences are MNHNS and SASEGT. The CDR3 sequence is 14 residues long. Trimming cost V 6 bases and J 7 bases; bases outside gene matches: 9. For the CDR3, the DNA is TGTGCCAGCAGCGGACTAGCGACAGGAATGACCCAGTACTTC. Residues: CASSGLATGMTQYF.

This clonotype was detected ten times or more. This chain joins TRBV9 and TRBJ2-5, with D uncertain. This CDR3 region has 13 residues. V shed 4 bases and J shed 5 bases, with 12 bases lying between them. Germline V CDR1 and CDR2: SGDLS, YYNGEE. CDR3 region: CASSLGWSETQYF. CDR3 sequence (DNA): TGTGCCAGCAGCCTAGGGTGGAGTGAGACCCAGTACTTC.

This rearrangement joins TRBV24-1 to TRBJ1-2; tentatively, D is TRBD1 (5 bases). The germline V gene has CDR1 KGHDR and CDR2 SFDVKD. V gave up 1 base and J gave up 10 bases, with 21 bases separating them. The CDR3 extends over 16 amino acids. The CDR3: CATSDFGQDRDSSYTF. In nucleotides, the CDR3 is TGTGCCACCAGTGATTTCGGACAAGATCGGGACTCTTCCTACACCTTC.

The sample holds many counts of this clonotype. The J gene is TRBJ2-6, the V gene TRBV19; D gene ambiguous. Trimming took 3 bases from V and 0 from J, leaving 3 bases between them. Per the germline V gene, CDR1 is LNHDA and CDR2 is SQIVND (reference sequence). This CDR3 is 14 amino acids long. CDR3 in DNA: TGTGCCAGTAGTATGGCCTCTGGGGCCAACGTCCTGACTTTC. Its translation: CASSMASGANVLTF.

The CDR3 sequence is CSVLDVPYKQYF. The DNA for the CDR3 is TGCAGCGTTTTGGACGTACCTTACAAGCAGTACTTC. The chain links TRBV29-1 to TRBJ2-7, with D hard to call. Trimming shortened V by 5 bases and J by 8 bases, and 16 bases separated the two germline ends. This CDR3 spans 12 amino acids. Looked up from germline, CDR1 is SQVTM and CDR2 is ANQGSEA.

Regarding this clonotype: This sequence may be a read error, since a much larger clone differs from it by one base. The chain combines TRBV7-2 with TRBJ2-6; either TRBD1 or TRBD2 may fit D (5 bases each). V lost 6 bases and J lost 3, with 18 bases in between. CDR1 SGHTA and CDR2 FQGNSA come from the germline V gene. The CDR3 totals 17 residues. DNA of the CDR3: TGTGCCAGCAGTGAGGGCAGGGCCCGAGATGGGGCCAACGTCCTGACTTTC. The encoded protein is CASSEGRARDGANVLTF.